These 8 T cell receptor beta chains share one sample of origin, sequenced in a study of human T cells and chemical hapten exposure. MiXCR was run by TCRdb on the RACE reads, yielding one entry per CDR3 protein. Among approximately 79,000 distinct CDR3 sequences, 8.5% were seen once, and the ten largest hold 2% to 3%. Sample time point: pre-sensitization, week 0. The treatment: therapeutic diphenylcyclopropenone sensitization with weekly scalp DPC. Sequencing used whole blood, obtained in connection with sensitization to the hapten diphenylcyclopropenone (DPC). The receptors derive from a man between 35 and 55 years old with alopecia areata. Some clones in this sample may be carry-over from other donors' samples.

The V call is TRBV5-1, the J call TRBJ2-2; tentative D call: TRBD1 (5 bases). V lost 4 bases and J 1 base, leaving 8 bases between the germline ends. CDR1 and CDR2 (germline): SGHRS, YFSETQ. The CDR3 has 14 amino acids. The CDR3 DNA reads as TGCGCCAGCAGCGTGGGGCAGAACACCGGGGAGCTGTTTTTT. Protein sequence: CASSVGQNTGELFF. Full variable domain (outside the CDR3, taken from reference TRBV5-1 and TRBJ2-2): KAGVTQTPRYLIKTRGQQVTLSCSPISGHRSVSWYQQTPGQGLQFLFEYFSETQRNKGNFPGRFSGRQFSNSRSEMNVSTLELGDSALYLCASSVGQNTGELFFGEGSRLTVL.

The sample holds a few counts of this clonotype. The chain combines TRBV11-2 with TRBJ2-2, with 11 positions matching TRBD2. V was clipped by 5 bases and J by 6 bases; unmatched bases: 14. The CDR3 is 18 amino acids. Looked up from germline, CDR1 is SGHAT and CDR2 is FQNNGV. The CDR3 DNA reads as TGTGCCAGCAGCCCCATTGGTAGCGGGAGGGCCTGGGCCGGGGAGCTGTTTTTT. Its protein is CASSPIGSGRAWAGELFF.

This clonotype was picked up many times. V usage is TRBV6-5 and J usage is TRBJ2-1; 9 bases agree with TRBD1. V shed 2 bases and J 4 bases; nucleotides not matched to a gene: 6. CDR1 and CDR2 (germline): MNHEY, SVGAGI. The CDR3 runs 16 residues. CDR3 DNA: TGTGCCAGCAGTTACCCCGCGGGACAGGGTTACAATGAGCAGTTCTTC. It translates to CASSYPAGQGYNEQFF.

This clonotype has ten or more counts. CDR3 in amino acids: CSVAPLAQVPEAFF. In DNA, the CDR3 is TGCAGCGTTGCCCCCCTCGCTCAAGTCCCTGAAGCTTTCTTT. V gene TRBV29-1 combines with J gene TRBJ1-1, with D uncertain. CDR1 is SQVTM, CDR2 ANQGSEA, per germline. This CDR3 is built from 14 residues. Trimming stripped 4 bases from V and 6 bases from J, with 18 bases between.

The CDR3 sequence: CASSLQPGDNVLLGYTF. CDR3 DNA: TGTGCCAGCAGCTTGCAACCAGGCGACAACGTGTTGCTCGGCTACACCTTC. The J gene is TRBJ1-2, the V gene TRBV5-5; D gene unclear. Deletions cut 1 base from V and 8 bases from J, with 24 bases between. The germline V gene has CDR1 SGHKS and CDR2 YYEKEE (reference sequence). This CDR3 contains 17 residues.

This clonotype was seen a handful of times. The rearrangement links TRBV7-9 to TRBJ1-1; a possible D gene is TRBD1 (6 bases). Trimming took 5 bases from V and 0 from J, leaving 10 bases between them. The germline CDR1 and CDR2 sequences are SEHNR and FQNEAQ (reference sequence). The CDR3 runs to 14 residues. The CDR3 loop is CASSPTGMNTEAFF. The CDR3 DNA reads TGTGCCAGCAGCCCCACAGGGATGAACACTGAAGCTTTCTTT.

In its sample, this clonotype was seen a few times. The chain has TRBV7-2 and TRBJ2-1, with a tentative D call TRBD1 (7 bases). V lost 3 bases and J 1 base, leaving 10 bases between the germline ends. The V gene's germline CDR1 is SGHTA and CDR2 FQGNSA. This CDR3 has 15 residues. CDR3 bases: TGTGCCAGCAGCTTTCAGGGGGGATCCTACAATGAGCAGTTCTTC. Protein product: CASSFQGGSYNEQFF.

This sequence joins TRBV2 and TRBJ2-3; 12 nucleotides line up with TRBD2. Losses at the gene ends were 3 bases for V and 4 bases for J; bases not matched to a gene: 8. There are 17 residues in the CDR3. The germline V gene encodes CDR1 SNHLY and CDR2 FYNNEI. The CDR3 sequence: CASSEGLLAGGADTQYF. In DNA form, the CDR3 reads TGTGCCAGCAGTGAGGGACTACTAGCGGGAGGAGCAGATACGCAGTATTTT.